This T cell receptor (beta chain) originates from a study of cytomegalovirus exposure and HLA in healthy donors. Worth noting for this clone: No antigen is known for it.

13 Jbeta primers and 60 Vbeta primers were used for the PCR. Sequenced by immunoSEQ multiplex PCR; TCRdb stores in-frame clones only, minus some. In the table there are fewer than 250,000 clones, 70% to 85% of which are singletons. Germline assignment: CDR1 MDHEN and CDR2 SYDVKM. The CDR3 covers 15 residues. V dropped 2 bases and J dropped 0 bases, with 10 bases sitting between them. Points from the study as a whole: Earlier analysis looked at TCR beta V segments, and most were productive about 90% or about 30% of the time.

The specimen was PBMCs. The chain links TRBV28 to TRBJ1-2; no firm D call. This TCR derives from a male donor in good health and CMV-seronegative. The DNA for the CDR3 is TGTGCCAGCAGTTTAGGCCCAGGTGCTAACTATGGCTACACCTTC. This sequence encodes CASSLGPGANYGYTF.